This passage covers 14 T cell receptor beta chains from one sample sequenced in a study of cytomegalovirus exposure and HLA in healthy donors (TCRdb year 2017). The library was made by the immunoSEQ multiplex PCR assay. A mixture of 60 forward primers for TCR Vbeta segments and 13 reverse primers for TCR Jbeta segments was used in the multiplex PCR. What TCRdb holds here is the immuneACCESS table cut down to in-frame rearrangements. Part of the clones is not present; checked against another copy, under half of the missing clones reflect an unresolved V gene, and the others are unexplained. The table for this sample lists approximately 140,000 clones; around 76% of them were counted only once. The top ten constitute roughly 4% of the sample. Sequenced input: PBMCs. Source of these receptors: a man younger than 30 in good health and CMV-seronegative.

The chain has TRBV28 and TRBJ2-5; TRBD1 agrees at 7 bases. After removal of 7 bases from V and 0 bases from J, the junction contained 5 bases not matched to a gene. Germline CDR1 is MDHEN and CDR2 is SYDVKM. The CDR3 runs to 14 residues. The CDR3 loop is CASKTDRYQETQYF. The CDR3 coding sequence is TGTGCCAGCAAGACGGACAGGTACCAAGAGACCCAGTACTTC.

This clone was seen just once. The rearrangement links TRBV4-1 to TRBJ2-1; possible D gene TRBD1, 6 bases. V lost 4 bases and J lost 7, with 29 bases in between. This CDR3 has 19 residues. CDR1 MGHRA and CDR2 YSYEKL come from the germline V gene. The CDR3 region is CASSPYPRGSRDQSNEQFF. The CDR3 nucleotides are TGCGCCAGCAGCCCTTATCCCAGGGGAAGCCGGGACCAGAGTAATGAGCAGTTCTTC.

The chain uses TRBV6-1 and TRBJ2-4; maybe TRBD1 (6 bases). The germline V and J ends were trimmed by 0 bases and 0 bases, with 18 bases remaining between them. The CDR3 has 19 amino acids. Germline loops: CDR1 MNHNS, CDR2 SASEGT. This CDR3 is CASSEALPGVLGAKNIQYF. The DNA for the CDR3 is TGTGCCAGCAGTGAAGCGCTCCCAGGGGTGTTAGGAGCCAAAAACATTCAGTACTTC.

This clone was counted a single time. The CDR3 nucleotides are TGTGCCAGCAGCTTAGAAGGCCGACAGGCAAACTATGGCTACACCTTC. This translates into CASSLEGRQANYGYTF. The chain joins TRBV11-3 to TRBJ1-2; maybe TRBD1 (6 bases). V was clipped by 0 bases and J by 2 bases, with 13 bases between them. From germline, CDR1 is SGHNT and CDR2 YENEEA. This CDR3 is 16 amino acids long.

This clone was picked up a small number of times. This sequence joins TRBV7-3 and TRBJ2-1; 8 nucleotides agree with TRBD1. Trimming at V came to 5 bases and at J to 6 bases, leaving 6 bases not matched to a gene. The CDR3 length is 14 residues. Germline V lookup: CDR1 SGHTA, CDR2 FQGTGA. Written as DNA, the CDR3 is TGTGCCAGCAGCCTAAATACAGGGGGCAATGAGCAGTTCTTC. It specifies CASSLNTGGNEQFF. Based on the CDR3 plus reference TRBV7-3 and TRBJ2-1, the full variable domain is GAGVSQTPSNKVTEKGKYVELRCDPISGHTALYWYRQSLGQGPEFLIYFQGTGAADDSGLPNDRFFAVRPEGSVSTLKIQRTERGDSAVYLCASSLNTGGNEQFFGPGTRLTVL.

In this sample, this clone turned up a few times. The V call is TRBV28, the J call TRBJ2-7; possible D gene TRBD2, 6 bases. Trimming removed 4 bases from V and 2 bases from J, with 6 bases in between. The CDR3 is 12 residues long. Germline V gene sequence: CDR1 MDHEN, CDR2 SYDVKM. The CDR3 spells CASSSSAYEQYF. In nucleotides, the CDR3 is TGTGCCAGCAGTTCTAGCGCCTACGAGCAGTACTTC.

A single count supports this clone. CDR3 nucleotides: TGTGCCAGCAGTTTGGACAGCTACGAGCAGTACTTC. This encodes CASSLDSYEQYF. The gene calls are TRBV6-5 and TRBJ2-7, with TRBD1 as a possible D gene (6 bases). Trimming took 4 bases from V and 3 from J, leaving 7 bases between them. The CDR3 covers 12 residues. Germline CDR1 and CDR2: MNHEY and SVGAGI.

The rearrangement uses TRBV9 and TRBJ2-5; 10 nucleotides line up with TRBD2. This CDR3 has 16 amino acids. Unmatched junction bases numbered 4, after V lost 1 base and J lost 1 base. CDR1 SGDLS and CDR2 YYNGEE come from the germline V gene. The CDR3 DNA is TGTGCCAGCAGCGTACAGAGCGGGGGGGGCCAAGAGACCCAGTACTTC. It encodes CASSVQSGGGQETQYF.

For the CDR3, the DNA is TGTGCCAGCAGTACCTCAGGCAATCAGCCCCAGCATTTT. It translates to CASSTSGNQPQHF. The chain joins TRBV27 to TRBJ1-5; D remains unclear. The V gene's germline CDR1 is MNHEY and CDR2 SMNVEV (reference sequence). V was clipped by 5 bases and J by 2 bases, with 7 bases between them. The CDR3 loop spans 13 amino acids.

This chain uses TRBV6-5 with TRBJ2-1; 7 bases line up with TRBD2. CDR1 and CDR2 from the germline V gene are MNHEY and SVGAGI. The CDR3 is 15 amino acids. Trimming cost V 4 bases and J 3 bases; bases outside gene matches: 6. The chain's CDR3 is CASSSPGLHYNEQFF. The CDR3 DNA reads TGTGCCAGCAGTTCACCGGGACTACACTACAATGAGCAGTTCTTC.

With regard to this clone: The junction and the germline gene differ at one end; a read error may be behind it. This sequence joins TRBV28 and TRBJ2-4; 8 bases match TRBD1. Germline V lookup: CDR1 MDHEN, CDR2 SYDVKM. The CDR3 has 12 residues. The DNA of the CDR3 is TGTGCCAGCGCCACAGGGGGATCTTGGACCTTCTTC. Its protein is CASATGGSWTFF.

This clone was counted a few times. An end of the junction does not agree with germline; a read error may underlie this. The rearrangement links TRBV7-9 to TRBJ2-1; a possible D gene is TRBD2 (5 bases). The germline V gene encodes CDR1 SEHNR and CDR2 FQNEAQ (reference sequence). This CDR3 spans 13 amino acids. DNA for the CDR3: TGTTCCAGCAACCAAGGAGGATACAATGAGCAGTTCTTC. Its protein product is CSSNQGGYNEQFF.

This rearrangement joins TRBV6-1 to TRBJ2-7; 9 bases fit TRBD1. The CDR3 length is 13 residues. V shed 6 bases, J shed 2 bases, and the junction held 2 bases outside the gene matches. Germline-derived CDR1 and CDR2 are MNHNS and SASEGT. CDR3 in amino acids: CASRNRGPYEQYF. The CDR3 nucleotides read TGTGCCAGCAGAAACAGGGGGCCCTACGAGCAGTACTTC.

The genes are TRBV11-3 and TRBJ1-1; TRBD1 matches 12 bases. This CDR3 is 14 amino acids long. Germline CDR1 SGHNT, CDR2 YENEEA. The junction had 8 bases not matched to a gene; V was cut back by 4 bases and J by 11 bases. The CDR3 DNA sequence: TGTGCCAGCAGCTCCACGGGGACAGGGGGCTCGGCTTTCTTT. Translated: CASSSTGTGGSAFF. The entire variable domain, with the rest obtained from reference TRBV11-3 and TRBJ1-1, is as follows: EAGVVQSPRYKIIEKKQPVAFWCNPISGHNTLYWYLQNLGQGPELLIRYENEEAVDDSQLPKDRFSAERLKGVDSTLKIQPAELGDSAVYLCASSSTGTGGSAFFGQGTRLTVV.